Sequencing of this T cell receptor beta chain was carried out in a study of molecular identifiers for immune sequencing clone quantification. Study conclusions and caveats: Single-cell amounts of spiked Jurkat TCR RNA were reportedly detectable among approximately 970,000 naive cells. Highly expanded clones may be undercounted when identical TCR molecules share barcodes.

Bulk TCR library preparation followed previously described methods with listed TCR primers. From the PCR reads, TCRdb called clonotypes with MiXCR, one entry per CDR3 protein. The sample gives more than 450,000 distinct CDR3 sequences, around 23% of which show up once; around 0.78% is in the top ten. Regarding this clonotype: The antigen remains undetermined.

From germline, CDR1 is SNHLY and CDR2 FYNNEI. Deletions cut 2 bases from V and 2 bases from J, with 15 bases between. The CDR3 extends over 16 amino acids. The V call is TRBV2, the J call TRBJ2-5, with D perhaps TRBD1 (5 bases). The specimen sequenced was naive CD8+ T cells from blood, with Jurkat cell RNA spiked in. Subset indicated: FACS-sorted CD8+CD4-CCR7+CD45RA+ naive T cells. The TCR sequence derives from a human donor in good health. Some libraries in this study had Jurkat cell RNA spiked in. The CDR3 DNA sequence: TGTGCCAGCAGTGAATCGGCAGGGTTCGGGCAAGAGACCCAGTACTTC. Translation: CASSESAGFGQETQYF.